One and the same sample provided the 8 T cell receptor beta chains below, sequenced in a study of cytomegalovirus exposure and HLA in healthy donors. Both 60 Vbeta primers and 13 Jbeta primers went into the PCR. Produced via immunoSEQ multiplex PCR; TCRdb's table is partial and in-frame only. The table lists roughly 110,000 clones, about two thirds of them singletons. The source material was PBMCs. These receptors all stem from a female donor in good health and CMV-seronegative.

The chain combines TRBV4-3 with TRBJ2-5, with TRBD2 identical over 9 bases. The V and J ends lost 0 bases and 5 bases, in that order; junction bases with no gene match: 7. Germline values: CDR1 LGHNA, CDR2 YSLEER. The CDR3 is 16 amino acids. CDR3: CASSQDLAAGGETQYF. The CDR3 nucleotides are TGCGCCAGCAGCCAAGACCTAGCGGCGGGAGGGGAGACCCAGTACTTC.

V usage is TRBV7-2 and J usage is TRBJ2-5, with D possibly being TRBD2 (6 bases). The germline CDR1 and CDR2 sequences are SGHTA and FQGNSA. This CDR3 is built from 13 residues. Trimming pared 5 bases from V and 3 bases from J, leaving 10 bases between. CDR3 sequence: CASSPWGEETQYF. In DNA form, the CDR3 reads TGTGCCAGCAGCCCCTGGGGGGAAGAGACCCAGTACTTC.

The rearrangement uses TRBV11-3 and TRBJ2-5; 9 bases fit TRBD2. J lost 5 bases, V lost 5 bases, and 12 bases had no gene match. Germline V gives CDR1 SGHNT, CDR2 YENEEA. The CDR3 covers 16 residues. The CDR3 DNA reads TGTGCCAGCAGCGCCTTTATAGCGGGAGTCTACGAGACCCAGTACTTC. Encoded protein: CASSAFIAGVYETQYF.

This rearrangement joins TRBV5-1 to TRBJ1-2, with D unresolved. The CDR3 runs to 15 residues. CDR1 SGHRS and CDR2 YFSETQ come from the germline V gene. The germline V and J ends were trimmed by 3 bases and 2 bases, with 14 bases remaining between them. The CDR3 spells CASSSLIQGNYGYTF. CDR3 DNA sequence: TGCGCCAGCAGCTCACTAATACAAGGAAACTATGGCTACACCTTC. Drawing the rest from reference TRBV5-1 and TRBJ1-2, the complete variable domain is KAGVTQTPRYLIKTRGQQVTLSCSPISGHRSVSWYQQTPGQGLQFLFEYFSETQRNKGNFPGRFSGRQFSNSRSEMNVSTLELGDSALYLCASSSLIQGNYGYTFGSGTRLTVV.

This clone was counted once. The chain is built from TRBV19 and TRBJ1-2; D gene uncertain. Germline CDR1 LNHDA, CDR2 SQIVND (reference sequence). With 1 base removed from V and 2 bases from J, the gap between germline ends came to 8 bases. The CDR3 has 14 residues. The CDR3 DNA sequence: TGTGCCAGTAGTATAGGTACAGTAAACTATGGCTACACCTTC. This encodes CASSIGTVNYGYTF.

This chain uses TRBV2 with TRBJ1-5, with a tentative D call TRBD1 (5 bases). CDR3 length equals 15 residues. Germline-derived CDR1 and CDR2 are SNHLY and FYNNEI. V lost 6 bases and J lost 0, with 12 bases in between. CDR3 nucleotide sequence: TGTGCCAGCAGGGCAGACAGTTATAGCAATCAGCCCCAGCATTTT. Translating gives CASRADSYSNQPQHF.

The V gene is TRBV5-1, the J gene TRBJ1-1, with TRBD1 identical over 11 bases. J gave up 0 bases and V 5 bases, and 6 bases lay outside the gene matches. Germline V gene sequence: CDR1 SGHRS, CDR2 YFSETQ. The CDR3 covers 16 residues. CDR3 DNA: TGCGCCAGCAGGGCTGGACAGGGGGCGGTGAACACTGAAGCTTTCTTT. Translated: CASRAGQGAVNTEAFF. The whole variable domain, filled in from reference TRBV5-1 and TRBJ1-1, reads KAGVTQTPRYLIKTRGQQVTLSCSPISGHRSVSWYQQTPGQGLQFLFEYFSETQRNKGNFPGRFSGRQFSNSRSEMNVSTLELGDSALYLCASRAGQGAVNTEAFFGQGTRLTVV.

A single count supports this clone. J is TRBJ2-5 and V is TRBV9, with 8 bases fitting TRBD1. Germline V gives CDR1 SGDLS, CDR2 YYNGEE. This CDR3 comprises 16 residues. V was clipped by 0 bases and J by 4 bases; unmatched bases: 8. In DNA, the CDR3 is TGTGCCAGCAGCGTAGGTTCAGGGGGCTCGCGAGAGACCCAGTACTTC. Its protein product is CASSVGSGGSRETQYF.